The present TCR beta chain was sequenced within a study of cytomegalovirus exposure and HLA in healthy donors. Study in general: Findings of an earlier analysis included some 110 million unique TCR beta sequences from roughly 190 million T cells.

The PCR employed 60 Vbeta primers together with 13 Jbeta primers. The data were produced by immunoSEQ multiplex PCR, yet TCRdb's version contains in-frame clones alone and is incomplete. The sample includes approximately 130,000 clones, around 81% of them seen just once. The study's findings and limits: Roughly uniform depth of sequencing across donors was assumed in presence/absence analyses. The investigators catalogued 160 or so TCR beta chains as cytomegalovirus-associated. In vitro data verified a few CMV-associated chains as specific for CMV antigens.

This clone was observed once. The antigen is not known. Germline trimming cut 3 bases from V and 6 bases from J; bases unmatched to any gene: 5. This CDR3 is built from 14 residues. Germline V lookup: CDR1 LNHDA, CDR2 SQIVND (reference sequence). This chain joins TRBV19 and TRBJ2-7, with 10 bases lining up with TRBD2. Sequencing was done on a sample of PBMCs. The TCR originated in a woman aged 40 to 50 in good health and CMV-seronegative. DNA for the CDR3: TGTGCCAGTAGTATTCGGACTAGCGGCTCCGAGCAGTACTTC. It yields the protein CASSIRTSGSEQYF. Supplemented by reference TRBV19 and TRBJ2-7, the full variable domain reads DGGITQSPKYLFRKEGQNVTLSCEQNLNHDAMYWYRQDPGQGLRLIYYSQIVNDFQKGDIAEGYSVSREKKESFPLTVTSAQKNPTAFYLCASSIRTSGSEQYFGPGTRLTVT.